The next 30 T cell receptor beta chains were all read from a single sample in a study of blood T cell repertoires in COVID-19. Profiling relied on immunoSEQ multiplex PCR, and the TCRdb table lists in-frame clones only, not all of them. The table shows some 120,000 clones, with about 80% occurring only once. The specimen sequenced was peripheral blood. Source of these receptors: a man aged 65 to 85 with active or convalescent COVID-19.

This clone was picked up a small number of times. The chain couples TRBV11-2 to TRBJ1-1; D uncertain. Germline assignment: CDR1 SGHAT and CDR2 FQNNGV. V shed 0 bases and J shed 5 bases, with 10 bases lying between them. The CDR3 is made up of 14 amino acids. CDR3 amino acids: CASSLDRGRTEAFF. The CDR3 DNA sequence: TGTGCCAGCAGCTTAGATCGTGGGAGAACTGAAGCTTTCTTT.

The rearrangement links TRBV15 to TRBJ1-2, with D tentatively TRBD1 (5 bases). Deletions cut 0 bases from V and 3 bases from J, with 14 bases between. The germline V gene has CDR1 LNHNV and CDR2 YYDKDF (reference sequence). CDR3 length: 16 amino acids. As DNA, the CDR3 is TGTGCCACCAGCAGAGACCCAAAGCCAGGGTACTATGGCTACACCTTC. Protein sequence: CATSRDPKPGYYGYTF.

The chain uses TRBV3-1 (or the pseudogene TRBV3-2) and TRBJ2-7; 8 bases match TRBD1. CDR1 and CDR2 (germline): LGHDT, YNNKEL (reference sequence). The J segment lost 1 base and the V segment lost 4 bases, leaving 15 bases of the junction unmatched. This CDR3 region has 18 residues. The CDR3 nucleotides are TGTGCCAGCAGCCCCCACCCCGGGACAGGTCCCCGTTCCTACGAGCAGTACTTC. Its translation is CASSPHPGTGPRSYEQYF.

This clone was seen once. The J gene is TRBJ1-3, the V gene TRBV7-2, with TRBD1 matching over 10 bases. J gave up 2 bases and V 5 bases, and 3 bases lay outside the gene matches. The CDR3 totals 15 residues. In germline, CDR1 is SGHTA, CDR2 FQGNSA. Here the CDR3 reads CASSQTGGTGNTIYF. The CDR3 DNA follows: TGTGCCAGCAGCCAGACAGGGGGCACTGGAAACACCATATATTTT.

This clone was counted a few times. The chain carries TRBV7-2 and TRBJ2-5, with 10 bases lining up with TRBD2. Germline V gene lookup returns CDR1 SGHTA and CDR2 FQGNSA. With 3 bases clipped from V and 9 bases from J, the junction kept 1 base outside the gene matches. The length of the CDR3 is 12 residues. The CDR3 bases are TGTGCCAGCAGCTTGAGCGGGGGGGCCCAGTACTTC. The encoded protein is CASSLSGGAQYF.

The V call is TRBV10-3, the J call TRBJ2-3, with 13 bases that match TRBD2. Losses at the gene ends were 5 bases for V and 6 bases for J; bases not matched to a gene: 14. CDR3 length: 18 amino acids. Germline values: CDR1 ENHRY, CDR2 SYGVKD. CDR3 region: CAISLRQLAGGPGDTQYF. CDR3 DNA sequence: TGTGCCATCAGTCTTCGTCAACTAGCGGGGGGGCCAGGGGATACGCAGTATTTT.

This chain joins TRBV28 and TRBJ1-2, with 8 nucleotides matching TRBD1. Losses at the gene ends were 5 bases for V and 4 bases for J; bases not matched to a gene: 9. This CDR3 comprises 15 residues. Germline CDR1 and CDR2: MDHEN and SYDVKM. This CDR3 reads CASSPRDRPFYGYTF. The CDR3 nucleotides are TGTGCCAGCAGTCCGCGGGACAGGCCTTTCTATGGCTACACCTTC.

The chain links TRBV28 to TRBJ1-5; TRBD1 matches 9 bases. The germline V gene has CDR1 MDHEN and CDR2 SYDVKM. The CDR3 sequence is 14 residues long. V lost 4 bases, J lost 7 bases, and 5 bases stayed unmatched. This CDR3 is CASSSGTGIQPQHF. Here the CDR3 DNA reads TGTGCCAGCAGTTCCGGGACAGGGATCCAGCCCCAGCATTTT.

This rearrangement joins TRBV5-5 to TRBJ1-4; D is uncertain. V lost 4 bases and J lost 7, with 14 bases in between. This CDR3 spans 14 amino acids. Germline V gene lookup returns CDR1 SGHKS and CDR2 YYEKEE (reference sequence). The CDR3 bases are TGTGCCAGCAGCATAGAACTGCGGCCTGAAAAACTGTTTTTT. Protein sequence: CASSIELRPEKLFF.

This rearrangement joins TRBV29-1 to TRBJ1-1, with unresolved D. Per germline, CDR1 SQVTM and CDR2 ANQGSEA. The CDR3 covers 16 residues. Trimming took 5 bases from V and 3 from J, leaving 22 bases between them. In DNA, the CDR3 is TGCAGCGTTTACCCCACACGGGGAGGGAGGGACACTGAAGCTTTCTTT. Translation: CSVYPTRGGRDTEAFF. Based on the CDR3 plus reference TRBV29-1 and TRBJ1-1, the full variable domain is SAVISQKPSRDICQRGTSLTIQCQVDSQVTMMFWYRQQPGQSLTLIATANQGSEATYESGFVIDKFPISRPNLTFSTLTVSNMSPEDSSIYLCSVYPTRGGRDTEAFFGQGTRLTVV.

The chain has TRBV3-1 (or the pseudogene TRBV3-2) and TRBJ1-5; D unclear. CDR3 length equals 17 residues. The V gene's germline CDR1 is LGHDT and CDR2 YNNKEL (reference sequence). V was pared by 1 base and J by 4 bases, with 17 bases between. The CDR3, as DNA: TGTGCCAGCAGCCAAGGTAGAGGAGGCGCAGCGAATCAGCCCCAGCATTTT. This codes for CASSQGRGGAANQPQHF.

Only a few counts were recorded for this clone. The rearrangement uses TRBV5-5 and TRBJ2-3; a possible D gene is TRBD2 (5 bases). Germline CDR1 SGHKS, CDR2 YYEKEE (reference sequence). This CDR3 region has 15 residues. The V gene lost 1 base and the J gene lost 4 bases, with 13 bases spanning the gap. CDR3 coding DNA: TGTGCCAGCAGCTTGTTCGGCTTGGAGGCAGATACGCAGTATTTT. Translation gives CASSLFGLEADTQYF.

This clone showed up just once. The chain joins TRBV5-4 to TRBJ2-6, with a weak D call TRBD1 (6 bases). The germline gives CDR1 SGHNT, CDR2 YYREEE (reference sequence). Trimming cost V 4 bases and J 2 bases, with 10 bases left between them. CDR3 length equals 15 residues. The CDR3 DNA follows: TGTGCCAGCAGCGCCAGGGGAACTGGGGCCAACGTCCTGACTTTC. Translating it yields CASSARGTGANVLTF. Full variable domain (rest looked up from reference TRBV5-4 and TRBJ2-6): ETGVTQSPTHLIKTRGQQVTLRCSSQSGHNTVSWYQQALGQGPQFIFQYYREEENGRGNFPPRFSGLQFPNYSSELNVNALELDDSALYLCASSARGTGANVLTFGAGSRLTVL.

This clone was counted a single time. The CDR3 reads CASSKNRGSNTDTQYF. Here the CDR3 DNA reads TGTGCCAGCAGCAAAAACAGGGGTTCGAACACAGATACGCAGTATTTT. The chain combines TRBV7-2 with TRBJ2-3; 7 bases are shared with TRBD1. The CDR3 covers 16 residues. After removal of 5 bases from V and 2 bases from J, the junction contained 10 bases not matched to a gene. From germline, CDR1 is SGHTA and CDR2 FQGNSA.

This chain connects TRBV19 to TRBJ2-6, with a weak D call TRBD1 (5 bases). The CDR3 is 14 amino acids. V was clipped by 4 bases and J by 8 bases, with 12 bases between them. Per germline, CDR1 LNHDA and CDR2 SQIVND (reference sequence). Here the CDR3 reads CASSTQDRPNVLTF. The CDR3 DNA reads TGTGCCAGTAGTACCCAAGACAGACCCAACGTCCTGACTTTC.

The chain employs TRBV7-2 and TRBJ2-5; 8 positions agree with TRBD2. Germline-derived CDR1 and CDR2 are SGHTA and FQGNSA. V shed 1 base, J shed 4 bases, and the junction held 2 bases outside the gene matches. This CDR3 region has 14 residues. The CDR3 sequence is CASSLGLAGETQYF. The CDR3 DNA sequence: TGTGCCAGCAGCTTAGGGCTAGCGGGAGAGACCCAGTACTTC.

The chain employs TRBV19 and TRBJ2-3; possible D gene TRBD1, 6 bases. Germline V gene lookup returns CDR1 LNHDA and CDR2 SQIVND (reference sequence). Trimming shortened V by 6 bases and J by 2 bases, and 18 bases separated the two germline ends. The CDR3 is 16 amino acids. CDR3 amino acids: CASRQKQGSYTDTQYF. The CDR3 DNA is TGTGCCAGTAGGCAAAAACAGGGATCCTACACAGATACGCAGTATTTT.

The V call is TRBV29-1, the J call TRBJ1-1, with 7 bases aligning to TRBD1. The CDR3 totals 15 residues. With 3 bases clipped from V and 0 bases from J, the junction kept 7 bases outside the gene matches. Germline V gene data show CDR1 as SQVTM and CDR2 as ANQGSEA. This CDR3 is CSVDQTGTVNTEAFF. The CDR3 DNA reads TGCAGCGTTGATCAAACCGGGACAGTGAACACTGAAGCTTTCTTT.

The CDR3 bases are TGTGCCAGCAGTGCTGGGGGCCTGTTATATTCTGGAAACACCATATATTTT. This translates into CASSAGGLLYSGNTIYF. The J gene is TRBJ1-3, the V gene TRBV2; D might be TRBD1 (6 bases). Per the germline V gene, CDR1 is SNHLY and CDR2 is FYNNEI. The CDR3 extends over 17 amino acids. V lost 4 bases, J lost 1 base, and 17 bases lay in between.

The chain couples TRBV5-6 to TRBJ2-2; the match to TRBD2 covers 8 bases. Trimming took 2 bases from V and 5 from J; bases not matched to a gene: 8. CDR3 length: 16 amino acids. Germline CDR1 and CDR2: SGHDT and YYEEEE. The CDR3 DNA is TGTGCCAGCAGCTTTCAGGGGACTAGTGCGACCGGGGAGCTGTTTTTT. Its protein is CASSFQGTSATGELFF.

This clone was found once. This sequence joins TRBV6-6 and TRBJ1-2; 7 nucleotides align to TRBD1. V shed 5 bases and J 8 bases; nucleotides not matched to a gene: 5. Germline CDR1 reads MNHNY; CDR2 reads SVGAGI (reference sequence). The CDR3 has 12 amino acids. CDR3 DNA: TGTGCCAGCAGTCGACAGGGTAGCGGCTACACCTTC. Its translation is CASSRQGSGYTF.

There are a few counts of this clone. The chain combines TRBV18 with TRBJ1-6; D possibly corresponds to TRBD1 (6 bases). V lost 2 bases and J 6 bases, leaving 17 bases between the germline ends. From germline, CDR1 is KGHSH and CDR2 LQKENI. CDR3 size: 17 residues. This CDR3 is CASSPGTGQLRNSPLHF. The CDR3 DNA follows: TGTGCCAGCTCACCAGGAACAGGACAGCTTCGTAATTCACCCCTCCACTTT.

The chain employs TRBV5-1 and TRBJ2-1; 7 bases agree with TRBD2. V lost 0 bases and J lost 3; bases outside the gene matches: 3. The CDR3 is 15 amino acids. Germline V lookup: CDR1 SGHRS, CDR2 YFSETQ. CDR3 in DNA: TGCGCCAGCAGCTTGGCGGGACTACTCTACAATGAGCAGTTCTTC. It encodes CASSLAGLLYNEQFF.

This clone occurred once. This chain links TRBV15 with TRBJ1-2, with D possibly TRBD1 on 6 matching bases. The CDR3 covers 13 residues. Trimming took off 3 bases at V and 4 bases at J, with 9 bases between the two ends. Germline lookup yields CDR1 LNHNV and CDR2 YYDKDF (reference sequence). In DNA, the CDR3 is TGTGCCACCAGCAGCGGACAGCTCTATGGCTACACCTTC. It specifies CATSSGQLYGYTF.

The genes are TRBV11-3 and TRBJ2-7, with 10 bases lining up with TRBD2. The CDR3 has 15 amino acids. Trimming at V came to 5 bases and at J to 4 bases, leaving 8 bases not matched to a gene. CDR1 and CDR2 from the germline V gene are SGHNT and YENEEA. CDR3 DNA: TGTGCCAGCAGCCGATCCACTAGCGGGGCTTACGAGCAGTACTTC. This codes for CASSRSTSGAYEQYF.

This chain uses TRBV6-2 or TRBV6-3 with TRBJ2-5; 10 bases are shared with TRBD2. The CDR3 covers 16 residues. The trim removed 5 bases at V and 5 bases at J, leaving 11 bases unmatched. The germline V gene has CDR1 MNHEY and CDR2 SVGEGT. The CDR3 is CASSKLAGTLRETQYF. The CDR3 DNA sequence: TGTGCCAGCAGTAAACTAGCGGGGACCCTTCGGGAGACCCAGTACTTC.

V and J are TRBV19 and TRBJ1-5; weak D call: TRBD1 (5 bases). The length of the CDR3 is 15 residues. CDR1 is LNHDA, CDR2 SQIVND, per germline (reference sequence). V was clipped by 3 bases and J by 0 bases, with 9 bases between them. CDR3 protein: CASSMDKYSNQPQHF. In DNA, the CDR3 is TGTGCCAGTAGTATGGACAAGTATAGCAATCAGCCCCAGCATTTT.

The V and J genes are TRBV3-1 (or the pseudogene TRBV3-2) and TRBJ2-7; D is ambiguous. The CDR3 spans 14 residues. V dropped 1 base and J dropped 2 bases, with 9 bases sitting between them. Germline V gene lookup returns CDR1 LGHDT and CDR2 YNNKEL (reference sequence). The CDR3 DNA reads TGTGCCAGCAGCCAAGGTCGCAGCGCCTACGAGCAGTACTTC. Its protein is CASSQGRSAYEQYF.

V gene TRBV11-3 combines with J gene TRBJ2-7, with 7 nucleotides matching TRBD1. Germline CDR1 SGHNT, CDR2 YENEEA. The CDR3 covers 14 residues. The junction had 5 bases not matched to a gene; V was cut back by 3 bases and J by 3 bases. The CDR3 nucleotides are TGTGCCAGCAGCTTCGGACAGGCCCACTACGAGCAGTACTTC. Protein sequence: CASSFGQAHYEQYF.

This clone was seen only once. The chain is built from TRBV28 and TRBJ2-7; D not certain. Trimming removed 1 base at V and 2 bases at J, with 9 bases between. The CDR3 is made up of 14 amino acids. Per germline, CDR1 MDHEN and CDR2 SYDVKM. CDR3 region: CASSLSGPTYEQYF. The CDR3 nucleotides are TGTGCCAGCAGTTTATCTGGGCCCACCTACGAGCAGTACTTC.